This TCR beta chain was sequenced during a study of post-analysis software for immune sequencing data. In its sample, this clonotype was seen a few times. Its antigen is not known. cDNA libraries of TCR beta carried unique molecular identifiers. One entry per CDR3 protein, called by TCRdb with MiXCR from the PCR reads. Of around 400,000 distinct CDR3 sequences detected, roughly 38% appear once; the ten largest clones hold around 8%. From germline, CDR1 is SQVTM and CDR2 ANQGSEA. The CDR3 runs 12 residues. Study-level results: Patients had higher frequencies than controls of about five TRBV segments, including TRBV5-6, TRBV5-1 and TRBV20-1.

The sequence derives from a girl under 10 years old with multiple sclerosis. The sequencing sample was made of blood. The chain employs TRBV29-1 and TRBJ2-1, with 12 nucleotides matching TRBD2. The end of the DNA aligns better with TRBJ2-7, so the J call may be wrong. The CDR3 spells CSVRTSGNEQYF. The CDR3 DNA reads as TGCAGCGTTCGGACTAGCGGGAATGAGCAGTACTTC.